Detailed here is one T cell receptor beta chain. Sequencing used immunoSEQ multiplex PCR; TCRdb keeps in-frame clones, though not all of them. Counted here are 150,000 to 200,000 clones, 75% to 85% occurring once; the ten biggest clones make up 11%. The sample is drawn from a study of blood T cell repertoires in COVID-19. This CDR3 contains 15 residues. The V gene lost 2 bases and the J gene lost 9 bases, with 17 bases spanning the gap. Germline lookup yields CDR1 LGHDT and CDR2 YNNKEL (reference sequence). Sequencing was done on a sample of peripheral blood. This sequence originates from a woman in her thirties or forties with COVID-19, enrolled during active disease. This chain uses TRBV3-1 (or the pseudogene TRBV3-2) with TRBJ2-1, with D tentatively TRBD2 (6 bases). CDR3 residues: CASSQRGGVGGEQFF. The CDR3 region has the DNA TGTGCCAGCAGCCAACGAGGCGGGGTAGGTGGTGAGCAGTTCTTC.